Following are 30 T cell receptor beta chains from one sample sequenced in a study of tumor-infiltrating lymphocytes in primary liver carcinoma. The researchers produced TCR beta cDNA from roughly 550 ng total RNA with a constant-region primer. Generation of the TCR beta libraries relied on three nested multiplex PCR rounds using slightly modified ARM-PCR. The study ran its first two PCR rounds for nine to ten cycles each, using TRBV1-TRBV30 forward primers and a C-beta reverse primer. TCRdb reprocessed the multiplex PCR reads via MiXCR and lists one record per CDR3 protein. The sample shows about 190,000 distinct CDR3 sequences, 85% of them seen only once. The roughly 20-31 mg bulk tissue piece was not sorted before simultaneous RNA and DNA extraction. Sample: tumor tissue from primary liver carcinoma. Receptors were obtained from a man aged 40-50 years with primary liver carcinoma and hepatitis B virus infection.

As regards this clonotype: At one of its ends the junction is not consistent with the germline gene, which may arise from a read error. The genes are TRBV30 and TRBJ2-1; D not resolved. The V gene's germline CDR1 is GTSNPN and CDR2 SVGIG (reference sequence). CDR3 size: 11 residues. The CDR3: CAWVEYNEQLF. The CDR3 DNA sequence: TGTGCGTGGGTGGAATACAATGAGCAGCTCTTC.

The chain combines TRBV11-2 with TRBJ2-6; D tentatively fits TRBD1 or TRBD2 (5 bases each). Germline CDR1 is SGHAT and CDR2 is FQNNGV. CDR3 size: 15 residues. Trimming took off 10 bases at V and 15 bases at J, with 28 bases between the two ends. The CDR3 reads CATQRPRSGADALTF. The CDR3 nucleotides are TGTGCCACCCAGCGGCCGCGATCTGGGGCCGACGCCCTGACTTTC. The variable domain in full, with the rest retrieved from reference TRBV11-2 and TRBJ2-6, is EAGVAQSPRYKIIEKRQSVAFWCNPISGHATLYWYQQILGQGPKLLIQFQNNGVVDDSQLPKDRFSAERLKGVDSTLKIQPAKLEDSAVYLCATQRPRSGADALTFGAGSRLTVL.

As to this clonotype: The CDR3 carries no conserved terminal phenylalanine or tryptophan, so it likely arises from a read error. Because the CDR3's place on the DNA is in doubt, the DNA is left out and the CDR3 is given as listed by TCRdb. The chain is built from TRBV11-1 and TRBJ2-2. In germline, CDR1 is SGHAT, CDR2 FQDESV (reference sequence). The length of the CDR3 is 13 amino acids, counting both ends. The CDR3 spells CASSFWDTGELLS.

This clonotype was recorded only once. The conserved phenylalanine or tryptophan is not found at the CDR3 terminus, so this likely reflects a read error. The chain's CDR3 is CASSSGTGGGGHQPQHI. DNA for the CDR3: TGTGCCAGCAGTTCAGGGACAGGGGGTGGCGGGCATCAGCCCCAGCATATT. This chain connects TRBV12-3 or TRBV12-4 to TRBJ1-5; 11 bases line up with TRBD1. The CDR3 sequence is 17 residues long. V shed 4 bases and J 5 bases; nucleotides not matched to a gene: 10.

The V and J genes are TRBV6-1 and TRBJ2-1; tentative D call: TRBD1 (5 bases). Germline loops: CDR1 MNHNS, CDR2 SASEGT. The V end was cut by 2 bases, the J end by 2 bases, with 10 bases between. This CDR3 has 15 amino acids. Here the CDR3 reads CASSEIWGAYNEQFF. In DNA form, the CDR3 reads TGTGCCAGCAGTGAAATATGGGGCGCCTACAATGAGCAGTTCTTC.

Points on this clonotype: A read error is likely, as this CDR3 ends without the conserved phenylalanine or tryptophan. The chain uses TRBV7-2 and TRBJ2-2; D unclear. The CDR3 has 15 amino acids. CDR1 and CDR2 (germline): SGHTA, FQGNSA. V shed 4 bases and J shed 2 bases, with 11 bases lying between them. The CDR3 here is CASSSLSVNTGELFC. CDR3 nucleotides: TGTGCCAGCAGCTCATTATCTGTTAACACCGGGGAGCTGTTTTGT.

This clonotype is a singleton in its sample. This rearrangement joins TRBV29-1 to TRBJ2-7, with a tentative D call TRBD1 (5 bases). This CDR3 comprises 12 residues. V shed 8 bases and J shed 5 bases, with 16 bases lying between them. The germline V gene encodes CDR1 SQVTM and CDR2 ANQGSEA. The CDR3 here is CSLRRGRNEQYF. The CDR3 nucleotides are TGCAGCTTGAGAAGGGGCCGGAACGAGCAGTACTTC.

Concerning this clonotype: This sequence may be a read error, since a much larger clone differs from it by one base. The chain combines TRBV30 with TRBJ2-3; maybe TRBD2 (6 bases). The germline V gene encodes CDR1 GTSNPN and CDR2 SVGIG (reference sequence). This CDR3 is built from 16 residues. Written as DNA, the CDR3 is TGTGCCTGGAGTTTAGCACTAGCCCCGGCAACAGATACGCACTATTTT. It specifies CAWSLALAPATDTHYF.

About this clonotype: One junction end disagrees with the germline gene, perhaps due to a read error. The V and J genes are TRBV10-2 and TRBJ2-5; D is uncertain. The germline V gene encodes CDR1 WSHSY and CDR2 SAAADI. The CDR3 totals 14 residues. The CDR3: CASSGSTRQETQYF. The CDR3 DNA reads as TGCGCCAGCAGTGGTAGTACCAGACAAGAGACCCAGTATTTC.

The chain employs TRBV15 and TRBJ2-2; the match to TRBD2 covers 8 bases. The trim removed 3 bases at V and 3 bases at J, leaving 0 bases unmatched. Germline CDR1 is LNHNV and CDR2 is YYDKDF (reference sequence). The CDR3 runs 14 residues. For the CDR3, the DNA is TGTGCCACCAGCAGGACTAGCGACACCGGGGAGCTGTTTTTT. Residues: CATSRTSDTGELFF.

For this clonotype: At one of its ends the junction is not consistent with the germline gene, which may arise from a read error. The chain recombines TRBV29-1 with TRBJ2-7; TRBD2 might be the D (5 bases). The length of the CDR3 is 11 residues. CDR1 and CDR2 from the germline V gene are SQVTM and ANQGSEA. CDR3 DNA: TGTAGCGTTGAATGCGGCCCCGAGCAGTACTTC. It translates to CSVECGPEQYF.

Note on this clonotype: One junction end disagrees with the germline gene, perhaps due to a read error. The rearrangement links TRBV29-1 to TRBJ2-2; 7 positions match TRBD2. Looked up from germline, CDR1 is SQVTM and CDR2 is ANQGSEA. The CDR3 is 15 residues long. CDR3 nucleotide sequence: TGCAGTGTTGGTTTAGGGCGGGGGATGACCGGGGAGCTGTTTTTT. It translates to CSVGLGRGMTGELFF.

In the case of this clonotype: A much bigger clone sits one base away, suggesting this may be a read error. The gene calls are TRBV28 and TRBJ1-5, with unresolved D. The CDR3 is 17 residues long. CDR1 is MDHEN and CDR2 is SYDVKM in the germline V gene. The CDR3 protein is CANSSRPGLGSLGTQHF. CDR3 bases: TGTGCCAACAGTTCTCGTCCTGGGCTCGGGAGCCTCGGGACCCAGCATTTT.

This chain joins TRBV29-1 and TRBJ2-7, with D perhaps assigned TRBD1 or TRBD2 (5 bases each). Germline V gives CDR1 SQVTM, CDR2 ANQGSEA. The CDR3 loop spans 16 amino acids. DNA of the CDR3: TGCAACGTCATGACATATGGGACCGGCATTCCCTACGAGCAGTACTTC. Its protein is CNVMTYGTGIPYEQYF.

The chain uses TRBV4-1 and TRBJ1-6; 9 bases match TRBD1. Germline-derived CDR1 and CDR2 are MGHRA and YSYEKL. There are 17 residues in the CDR3. V gave up 0 bases and J gave up 9 bases; unmatched junction bases: 9. CDR3 bases: TGCGCCAGCAGCCAAGATCGGGGACAGGGTCGGATTTCACCCCTCCACTTT. Translating gives CASSQDRGQGRISPLHF.

This clonotype was picked up one time. The CDR3 ends on some other residue instead of the conserved phenylalanine or tryptophan, so this is likely a read error. The CDR3 DNA reads as TGCAACGACCAAGAAGCGCCGAAGGGGATCACTGAAGCTTTCTAT. As protein: CNDQEAPKGITEAFY. The J gene is TRBJ1-1, the V gene TRBV29-1; D is possibly TRBD1 (5 bases). The CDR3 contains 15 residues. Germline loops: CDR1 SQVTM, CDR2 ANQGSEA.

As to this clonotype: This CDR3 is missing its conserved last phenylalanine or tryptophan, likely due to a read error. V is TRBV29-1 and J is TRBJ2-7, with 8 bases that match TRBD2. CDR1 and CDR2 from the germline V gene are SQVTM and ANQGSEA. The junction had 8 bases not matched to a gene; V was cut back by 8 bases and J by 5 bases. CDR3 length: 12 residues. DNA of the CDR3: TGCAGCTCACTGACTAGCGACCACGAGCAGTACTGC. Protein: CSSLTSDHEQYC.

This clonotype occurred a few times. V gene TRBV4-2 combines with J gene TRBJ1-6; TRBD1 might be the D (6 bases). CDR1 is LGHNA and CDR2 is YNFKEQ in the germline V gene. CDR3 length equals 12 residues. V was clipped by 10 bases and J by 13 bases, with 17 bases between them. In DNA form, the CDR3 reads TGTGCCAACAGGGAAGGAGGATCGCCCCTCCACTTT. This encodes CANREGGSPLHF.

In the case of this clonotype: One base away lies a much larger clone, so this may be a sequencing read error. The chain recombines TRBV28 with TRBJ2-1, with 8 bases matching TRBD1. The ends lost 8 bases at V and 5 bases at J; junction bases unmatched: 5. The CDR3 sequence is 13 residues long. Germline V gives CDR1 MDHEN, CDR2 SYDVKM. The CDR3 here is CASGQGGNNEQFF. The DNA for the CDR3 is TGTGCCAGCGGACAGGGCGGAAACAATGAGCAGTTCTTC.

As for this clonotype: One end of the junction varies from germline; a read error may be responsible. The chain combines TRBV11-2 with TRBJ2-7; D possibly corresponds to TRBD1 (6 bases). The germline gives CDR1 SGHAT, CDR2 FQNNGV. The CDR3 runs 14 residues. The CDR3 nucleotides are TGTTCCAGCAGCTCTAACAGGGATTCCTACGAGCAGTACTTC. It yields the protein CSSSSNRDSYEQYF.

The V gene is TRBV6-1, the J gene TRBJ1-1, with TRBD1 matching 8 bases. V was pared by 2 bases and J by 7 bases, with 15 bases of the junction left unmatched. Germline CDR1 and CDR2: MNHNS and SASEGT. The CDR3 runs to 17 residues. In DNA form, the CDR3 reads TGTGCCAGCAGTGAATGTGAAGGGCAGGGGGCTAATAGTGAAGCTTTCTTT. Translating gives CASSECEGQGANSEAFF.

Here the CDR3 DNA reads TGTGCCAGCAGCTTAGCGTTCGGAGGGAGGCACTTCTTC. This sequence encodes CASSLAFGGRHFF. The rearrangement uses TRBV11-1 and TRBJ2-1, with D perhaps matching TRBD2 (6 bases). CDR3 size: 13 residues. CDR1 and CDR2 from the germline V gene are SGHAT and FQDESV (reference sequence). Between the trimmed V and J ends, which lost 0 bases and 16 bases, there was a span of 16 bases.

Remarks on this clonotype: One end of the junction varies from germline; a read error may be responsible. The J gene is TRBJ2-7, the V gene TRBV6-2 or TRBV6-3, with 9 bases lining up with TRBD1. The CDR3 length is 17 residues. Looked up from germline, CDR1 is MNHEY and CDR2 is SVGEGT. For the CDR3, the DNA is TGTACCAGCAGCCCTGGACTAAACAGGGGGCAGGTCTACGAGCAGTATTTC. Its protein product is CTSSPGLNRGQVYEQYF.

To note about this clonotype: No conserved phenylalanine or tryptophan is present at the end of the CDR3, so a read error is the likely explanation. The chain links TRBV29-1 to TRBJ2-3; D is perhaps TRBD2 (6 bases). The CDR3 is 15 residues long. Germline-derived CDR1 and CDR2 are SQVTM and ANQGSEA. The CDR3 bases are TGCAGCGTTGAGGGCGGGGCTGGCATCACAAATACGCAGTATTTG. Protein sequence: CSVEGGAGITNTQYL.

As to this clonotype: A read error may produce the germline difference seen at one junction end. This CDR3 reads CAISVSPGTLRADTQYF. Written as DNA, the CDR3 is TGTGCCATCAGTGTATCCCCCGGGACATTGAGGGCAGATACGCAATATTTT. This sequence joins TRBV10-3 and TRBJ2-3; tentatively, D is TRBD1 (6 bases). Germline V gene data show CDR1 as ENHRY and CDR2 as SYGVKD. The CDR3 is made up of 17 amino acids.

A note on this clonotype: The junction shows a germline mismatch at one end, possibly a read error. The rearrangement uses TRBV29-1 and TRBJ2-3; 8 nucleotides line up with TRBD1. Germline CDR1 SQVTM, CDR2 ANQGSEA. The CDR3 contains 14 residues. The CDR3 bases are TGTAGCGTTGAGGGACAGGAGAGTTCAGATACGCAGTATTTT. Translation gives CSVEGQESSDTQYF.

A remark on this clonotype: No conserved phenylalanine or tryptophan is present at the end of the CDR3, so a read error is the likely explanation. The CDR3 DNA reads TGCAGCGTTGCGAGGCCCTCCTACGATGAGCAGTTCTAC. Its translation is CSVARPSYDEQFY. The J gene is TRBJ2-1, the V gene TRBV29-1; D gene uncertain. CDR3 size: 13 residues. Looked up from germline, CDR1 is SQVTM and CDR2 is ANQGSEA.

The rearrangement links TRBV11-1 to TRBJ1-6, with D maybe TRBD1 (5 bases). V was pared by 7 bases and J by 9 bases, with 13 bases between. This CDR3 comprises 13 residues. CDR1 is SGHAT and CDR2 is FQDESV in the germline V gene (reference sequence). The CDR3 DNA follows: TGTGCCAGCATCCGGACACAGATTTCACCCCTCCACTTT. It encodes CASIRTQISPLHF.

The V call is TRBV6-1, the J call TRBJ2-1, with 9 positions matching TRBD2. J was trimmed by 9 bases and V by 11 bases; bases with no gene match: 17. This CDR3 contains 15 residues. CDR1 and CDR2 from the germline V gene are MNHNS and SASEGT. In DNA form, the CDR3 reads TGTGCCTGCATCCCAAGGCTAGCGGGATGGGTTGAGCAGTTCTTC. Encoded protein: CACIPRLAGWVEQFF.

Many counts were recorded for this clonotype. The chain couples TRBV28 to TRBJ2-1; D tentatively reads TRBD1 or TRBD2 (6 bases each). In germline, CDR1 is MDHEN, CDR2 SYDVKM. V was shortened by 6 bases and J by 8 bases, with 17 bases between the two germline ends. The CDR3 has 14 amino acids. The CDR3 coding sequence is TGTGCCAGCAGACCTCGGGGGCCCACCCATGAGCAGTTCTTC. It specifies CASRPRGPTHEQFF.